This is a list of T cell receptor beta chains from one sample in a study of CD8+CD57+ T cells in acquired aplastic anemia. TCRdb passed the reads through MiXCR, listing each CDR3 protein once. This table has approximately 190,000 distinct CDR3 sequences, 40% to 55% appearing once. The sequenced sample was sorted CD4+, CD8+, or CD8+CD57+ T cells (not recorded which) from PBMCs. The receptors were sampled from a human donor with aplastic anemia. CDR3s include the opening cysteine and the closing phenylalanine or tryptophan. A D gene is named only where the DNA matches it firmly. Some rows mark clone size as missing; the rest say once, few, many or name a class of expanded clone.

>many|-|TRBV2|TRBJ2-7
TGTGCCAGCAACTTGGGGGACGAGCAGTACTTC
CASNLGDEQYF
>once|TRBD2|TRBV19|TRBJ2-5
TGTGCCAGTAGTATAGGGGGGGGAGGTGGAGAGACCCAGTACTTC
CASSIGGGGGETQYF
>-|TRBD1|TRBV20-1|TRBJ1-1
TGCAGTGCTAGAGACCGCAGGGGGCCTTTGAACACTGAAGCTTTCTTT
CSARDRRGPLNTEAFF
>many|-|TRBV5-1|TRBJ2-7
TGCGCCAGCAGCTCTCGACAGTTCTCCTACGAGCAGTACTTC
CASSSRQFSYEQYF
>-|TRBD2|TRBV29-1|TRBJ2-7
TGCAGCACGGGAGCGGGGACCAACTCTCGGGAGCAGTACTTC
CSTGAGTNSREQYF
>-|-|TRBV25-1|TRBJ1-6
TGTGCCAGCAGTGTTACGGGGGGGATCGGTTCACCCCTCCACTTT
CASSVTGGIGSPLHF
>many|-|TRBV24-1|TRBJ2-2
TGTGCCACCAGTGATATAACCGGGACCCACCCGAACACCGGGGAGCTGTTTTTT
CATSDITGTHPNTGELFF
>many|-|TRBV24-1|TRBJ2-5
TGTGCCACCAGTGATAATTCTGGTGCCCGTGGGGAGACCCAGTACTTC
CATSDNSGARGETQYF
>many|TRBD2|TRBV11-3|TRBJ2-6
TGTGCCAGCACCCCGGGGGGAACTGGGGCCAACGTCCTGACTTTC
CASTPGGTGANVLTF
>-|-|TRBV10-3|TRBJ1-1
TGTGCCATCATGTCCCGCAAGAACACTGAAGCTTTCTTT
CAIMSRKNTEAFF
>-|TRBD1|TRBV20-1|TRBJ1-1
TGCAGTGCTATAAGACAGGGGCGTGAAGCTTTCTTT
CSAIRQGREAFF